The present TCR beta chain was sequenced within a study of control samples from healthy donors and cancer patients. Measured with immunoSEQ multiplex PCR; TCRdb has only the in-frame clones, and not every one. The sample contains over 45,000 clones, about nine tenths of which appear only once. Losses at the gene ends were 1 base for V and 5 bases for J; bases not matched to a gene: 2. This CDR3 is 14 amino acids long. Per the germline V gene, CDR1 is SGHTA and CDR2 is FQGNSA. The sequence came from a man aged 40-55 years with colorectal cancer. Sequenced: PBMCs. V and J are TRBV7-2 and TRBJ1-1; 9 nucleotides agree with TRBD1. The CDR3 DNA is TGTGCCAGCAGCTTAGTGACAGGGGGGACTGAAGCTTTCTTT. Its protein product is CASSLVTGGTEAFF.